This T cell receptor beta chain is drawn from a study of beta chain features in type 1 diabetes. Study-wide points: Among all four CD4+ subsets, Type 1 diabetes patients had TCRB CDR3s that were moderately but significantly shorter.

Reverse transcription of all isolated RNA meant that expressed TCRB transcripts were sequenced. Profiled with immunoSEQ multiplex PCR; TCRdb holds only in-frame clones, not every one. The sample contains about 45,000 clones, around 70% of which appear only once. In its sample, this clone was seen a few times. Its antigen is not identified. The TCR was taken from a young woman with type 1 diabetes. The sample taken for sequencing was Tregs from blood.

The CDR3 reads CASSLAGIRAEQYF. In DNA form, the CDR3 reads TGTGCCAGCAGCTTGGCCGGCATCAGGGCTGAGCAGTACTTC. The chain uses TRBV5-4 and TRBJ2-7; D is perhaps TRBD1 (5 bases). Per the germline V gene, CDR1 is SGHNT and CDR2 is YYREEE (reference sequence). V was pared by 0 bases and J by 7 bases, with 14 bases between. The CDR3 loop spans 14 amino acids. Using reference TRBV5-4 and TRBJ2-7 for the parts outside the CDR3, the full variable domain is ETGVTQSPTHLIKTRGQQVTLRCSSQSGHNTVSWYQQALGQGPQFIFQYYREEENGRGNFPPRFSGLQFPNYSSELNVNALELDDSALYLCASSLAGIRAEQYFGPGTRLTVT.